Listed below are T cell receptor beta chains from one sample, sequenced in a study of lymphopenia after photon versus proton radiotherapy. Sequenced by immunoSEQ multiplex PCR; TCRdb stores in-frame clones only, minus some. The sample lists roughly 25,000 clones; roughly 90% were seen once. The sequences come from peripheral blood, collected from a patient treated with photon-based radiotherapy. The source is a woman between 45 and 65 years old with cholangiocarcinoma. CDR3s include the opening cysteine and the closing phenylalanine or tryptophan. D genes are given only for firm matches. Size is stated for part of the rows, as once, few or many counts, or as a class when the clone is expanded.

v_call	clone_size	d_call	j_call	cdr3_aa	cdr3_nt
TRBV5-1	-	-	TRBJ1-4	CASSLAGVNYEKLFF	TGCGCCAGCAGCTTGGCCGGGGTCAATTATGAAAAACTGTTTTTT
TRBV4-3	-	-	TRBJ2-7	CASSQTWNYEQYF	TGCGCCAGCAGCCAAACATGGAACTACGAGCAGTACTTC
TRBV5-1	-	TRBD1	TRBJ1-2	CASSMPGQESNGYTF	TGCGCCAGCAGCATGCCGGGACAGGAGTCCAATGGCTACACCTTC
TRBV5-6	-	TRBD1	TRBJ1-2	CASSLSPTGHYGYTF	TGTGCCAGCAGCTTGTCTCCGACAGGGCACTATGGCTACACCTTC
TRBV19	-	-	TRBJ2-1	CASSNRRDSSYNEQFF	TGTGCCAGTAGTAACCGGCGGGACAGCTCTTACAATGAGCAGTTCTTC
TRBV2	-	-	TRBJ2-7	CASGPYEQYF	TGTGCCAGCGGGCCCTACGAGCAGTACTTC
TRBV30	once	-	TRBJ2-5	CAWSTAGLALGQYF	TGTGCCTGGAGCACAGCGGGCCTGGCATTGGGCCAGTACTTC
TRBV6-5	-	TRBD1	TRBJ2-1	CASRSVDRGNEQFF	TGTGCCAGCAGATCCGTGGACAGGGGCAATGAGCAGTTCTTC
TRBV6-5	-	TRBD1	TRBJ2-2	CASRDRAGGELFF	TGTGCCAGCAGGGACAGGGCCGGCGGGGAGCTGTTTTTT
TRBV9	medium-sized	-	TRBJ1-2	CASSVEEGMALHGYTF	TGTGCCAGCAGCGTAGAGGAGGGGATGGCCCTCCATGGCTACACCTTC
TRBV28	-	TRBD1	TRBJ1-1	CASSQGGLMNTEAFF	TGTGCCAGCAGCCAGGGGGGGCTGATGAACACTGAAGCTTTCTTT
TRBV28	-	-	TRBJ2-1	CASSLYNEQFF	TGTGCCAGCAGTTTATACAATGAGCAGTTCTTC
TRBV2	-	-	TRBJ2-7	CASSVQELEHEQYF	TGTGCCAGCAGCGTCCAGGAACTTGAACACGAGCAGTACTTC
TRBV10-3	-	-	TRBJ1-3	CAISPPSGNTIYF	TGTGCCATCAGCCCGCCCTCTGGAAACACCATATATTTT
TRBV7-9	-	-	TRBJ2-5	CASSYSGGQLSGETQYF	TGTGCCAGCAGCTATTCGGGTGGGCAGCTCTCCGGGGAGACCCAGTACTTC
TRBV30	once	TRBD2	TRBJ2-5	CAWSLGRGGRETQYF	TGTGCCTGGAGTCTCGGGCGGGGGGGCCGAGAGACCCAGTACTTC
TRBV6-6	few	-	TRBJ1-2	CASGGNYGYTF	TGTGCCAGCGGAGGGAACTATGGCTACACCTTC
TRBV29-1	-	TRBD1	TRBJ1-2	CSVGGTGSGYTF	TGCAGCGTTGGAGGGACAGGTTCGGGCTACACCTTC
TRBV4-3	-	-	TRBJ1-3	CASSQDQGSSGNTIYF	TGCGCCAGCAGCCAAGACCAGGGGAGCTCTGGAAACACCATATATTTT
TRBV6-6	-	TRBD1	TRBJ2-4	CASSGMTGLAIQYF	TGTGCCAGCAGTGGTATGACAGGGTTGGCCATTCAGTACTTC
TRBV11-2	-	TRBD2	TRBJ2-7	CASSSLAGTVYEQYF	TGTGCCAGCAGTTCACTAGCGGGGACAGTATACGAGCAGTACTTC
TRBV27	-	-	TRBJ1-1	CASSFMGGNTEAFF	TGTGCCAGCAGTTTTATGGGCGGGAACACTGAAGCTTTCTTT
TRBV2	-	-	TRBJ1-5	CASSVGEGQPQHF	TGTGCCAGCAGTGTGGGGGAGGGTCAGCCCCAGCATTTT
TRBV7-2	-	TRBD1	TRBJ2-2	CASSLGWTGGFYTGELFF	TGTGCCAGCAGCTTAGGATGGACAGGGGGCTTTTACACCGGGGAGCTGTTTTTT
TRBV4-1	few	-	TRBJ1-2	CASSQERPGIYGYTF	TGCGCCAGCAGCCAAGAGCGACCAGGGATCTATGGCTACACCTTC
TRBV12-5	-	-	TRBJ1-1	CASGSGVAFF	TGTGCTAGTGGCTCAGGAGTGGCTTTCTTT
TRBV10-2	-	TRBD1	TRBJ2-1	CASSATGTGRHLDEQFF	TGCGCCAGCAGCGCAACCGGGACAGGGAGGCACTTAGATGAGCAGTTCTTC
TRBV15	-	-	TRBJ1-5	CATSRDQAGRGNQPQHF	TGTGCCACCAGCAGAGATCAGGCTGGCAGGGGCAATCAGCCCCAGCATTTT
TRBV28	-	-	TRBJ1-6	CASRGFNSPLHF	TGTGCCAGCAGGGGGTTTAATTCACCCCTCCACTTT
TRBV19	-	-	TRBJ2-7	CASSIVANPSYEQYF	TGTGCCAGTAGTATAGTAGCGAATCCTTCCTACGAGCAGTACTTC